The rows below give T cell receptor beta chains drawn from one sample of a study of blood T cells in healthy people across ages. TCRdb reprocessed the 5' RACE reads with MiXCR, giving one entry per CDR3 protein. The sample carries 1.5 million or so distinct CDR3 sequences, under 55% recorded once. Source material: blood. Source of these receptors: a woman aged 18-30 years in good health. Each CDR3 is given with its conserved first and last residue.

TRBV28 CASLDKSNTGELFF
TRBV21-1 CASSKAAGGTDTQYF
TRBV29-1 CSVVWHWETEAFF
TRBV20-1 CSAPARIGTDMQYF
TRBV7-2 CASRQSSADTQYF
TRBV7-8 CASSQWGRPSGAYTF
TRBV27 CASSLGPRGYEQFF
TRBV12-3/TRBV12-4 CASTPGQGNSPLNF
TRBV12-3/TRBV12-4 CASSVTGGRYGYTF
TRBV11-2 CASSSFQGATEAFF
TRBV6-5 CASSERAPNQPQHF
TRBV5-1 CASSKGYDYEQYF
TRBV7-2 CASSLVSGPYNEQFF
TRBV6-1 CASSELRNSPLHF
TRBV7-2 CASSPLATLGYNEQFF
TRBV7-8 CASSPPEQGHYEQYF
TRBV6-5 CASSRDRASEQYF
TRBV14 CAVAGGGNEQFF
TRBV7-9 CASRETGDSYGYTF
TRBV7-2 CASSPGNSPLHF
TRBV4-3 CASSQDGGFYNEQYF
TRBV7-2 CASSREKGRANVLTF
TRBV10-3 CAISEKDRTNYGYTF
TRBV20-1 CSAGPSYEQYF
TRBV4-3 CASSQRTSGSWELFF
TRBV7-3 CASSKEANSPPHF
TRBV7-9 CASNLGTGGLANYGYTF